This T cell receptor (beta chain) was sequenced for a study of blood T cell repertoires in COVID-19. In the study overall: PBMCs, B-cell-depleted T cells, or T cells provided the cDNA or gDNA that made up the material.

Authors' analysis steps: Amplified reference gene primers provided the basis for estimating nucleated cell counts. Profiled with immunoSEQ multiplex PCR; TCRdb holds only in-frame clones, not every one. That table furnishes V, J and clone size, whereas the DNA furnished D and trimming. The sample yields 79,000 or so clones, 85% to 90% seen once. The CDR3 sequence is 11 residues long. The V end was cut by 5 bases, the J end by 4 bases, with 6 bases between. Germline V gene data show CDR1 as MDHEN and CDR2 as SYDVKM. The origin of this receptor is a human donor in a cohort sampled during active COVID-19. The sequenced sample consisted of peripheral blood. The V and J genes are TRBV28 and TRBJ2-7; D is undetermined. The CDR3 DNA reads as TGTGCCAGCAGTACTTTATACGAGCAGTACTTC. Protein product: CASSTLYEQYF.